This is a list of T cell receptor beta chains from one sample in a study of blood T cell repertoires in COVID-19. The repertoire was sequenced with immunoSEQ multiplex PCR; TCRdb's copy has only in-frame clones and lacks some. The profile covers approximately 150,000 clones, with around 85% appearing a single time and less than 3.5% taken by the ten largest. What was sequenced was peripheral blood. These receptors originate from a man aged 65 to 79 with acute or convalescent COVID-19. Each CDR3 is given with its conserved first and last residue. The order of the fields is J gene, D gene, V gene, clone size, CDR3 DNA, CDR3 protein. D genes are given only for firm matches. A clone size is listed for some rows: how often the clone was seen (once, few, many), or a class if it is expanded.

>TRBJ2-6|TRBD1|TRBV27|-
TGTGCCAGCAGTCCCACAGGGGGACCTTCTGGGGCCAACGTCCTGACTTTC
CASSPTGGPSGANVLTF
>TRBJ1-2|-|TRBV19|-
TGTGCCAGTAGCCCTACTCTACAACAGGGATCTCGATATGGCTACACCTTC
CASSPTLQQGSRYGYTF
>TRBJ1-3|-|TRBV24-1|-
TGTGCCACCAGTGATTTTAACAGGGCCTCTGGAAACACCATATATTTT
CATSDFNRASGNTIYF
>TRBJ1-2|-|TRBV7-8|-
TGTGCCAGCAGCCCAGGGGCGCCGGATGGCTACACCTTC
CASSPGAPDGYTF
>TRBJ2-7|TRBD2|TRBV19|-
TGTGCCAGTAGTATTGTACGGACTAGCGGGAACGAGCAGTACTTC
CASSIVRTSGNEQYF
>TRBJ2-7|TRBD1|TRBV5-4|-
TGTGCCAGCAGCTTGGAGGACAGGCCCTCACGCCACGAGCAGTACTTC
CASSLEDRPSRHEQYF
>TRBJ1-1|-|TRBV7-2|-
TGTGCCAGCAGCTTAGATCCTAACCAGGGAGCTTTCTTT
CASSLDPNQGAFF
>TRBJ2-1|-|TRBV5-4|-
TGTGCCAGCAGCTTGGGGGACAACAATGAGCAGTTCTTC
CASSLGDNNEQFF
>TRBJ2-2|-|TRBV5-1|few
TGCGCCAGCAGCTTGACTCGGAGCACCGGGGAGCTGTTTTTT
CASSLTRSTGELFF
>TRBJ2-5|-|TRBV7-2|-
TGTGCCAGCGGCTGGGTTGTGGGCGAGGGAGAGACCCAGTACTTC
CASGWVVGEGETQYF
>TRBJ2-1|TRBD2|TRBV6-5|-
TGTGCCAGCAGTCGACTAGCGGGGGGGGGAGAGCAGTTCTTC
CASSRLAGGGEQFF
>TRBJ1-6|TRBD1|TRBV7-9|-
TGTGCCAGCAGCCCTGGACAGGGGGCGAACTCACCCCTCCACTTT
CASSPGQGANSPLHF
>TRBJ1-1|-|TRBV9|-
TGTGCCAGCAGCGCGGGGGGGTACACTGAAGCTTTCTTT
CASSAGGYTEAFF
>TRBJ1-5|-|TRBV19|-
TGTGCCAGTAGCGACAATAGCAATCAGCCCCAGCATTTT
CASSDNSNQPQHF
>TRBJ1-5|TRBD1|TRBV6-2/TRBV6-3|-
TGTGCCAGCAGTTCCGGGACAGCGACTGATCAGCCCCAGCATTTT
CASSSGTATDQPQHF
>TRBJ2-7|TRBD2|TRBV6-2/TRBV6-3|few
TGTGCCAGCAGTCAAACGGGACTAGCGGGAGAGAACGAGCAGTACTTC
CASSQTGLAGENEQYF
>TRBJ1-4|-|TRBV18|-
TGTGCCAGCTCACCCCGGGGGGTGACTAATGAAAAACTGTTTTTT
CASSPRGVTNEKLFF
>TRBJ2-3|TRBD2|TRBV5-4|-
TGTGCCAGCAGCTTACCTAGCGGGAGGGCAGATACGCAGTATTTT
CASSLPSGRADTQYF
>TRBJ2-1|TRBD1|TRBV6-2/TRBV6-3|-
TGTGCCAGCAGTTATCGGACAGGGGGTCAATCTGAGCAGTTCTTC
CASSYRTGGQSEQFF
>TRBJ2-1|TRBD2|TRBV6-2/TRBV6-3|-
TGTGCCAGCAGCCCGAGCGGGATGGGGGACAATGAGCAGTTCTTC
CASSPSGMGDNEQFF
>TRBJ2-1|-|TRBV7-3|-
TGTGCCAGCAGCTTCGGTCTAGAGGCCGATGAGCAGTTCTTC
CASSFGLEADEQFF
>TRBJ2-7|-|TRBV14|-
TGTGCCAGCAGCCCTTCTACCCTCAGGGGTTCCTACGAGCAGTACTTC
CASSPSTLRGSYEQYF
>TRBJ2-3|TRBD2|TRBV6-5|once
TGTGCCAGCACAAGGCGGGAGTCAGATACGCAGTATTTT
CASTRRESDTQYF
>TRBJ2-7|TRBD1|TRBV5-6|-
TGTGCCAGCAGCTTAGCAGGGGGCTCGCACGAGCAGTACTTC
CASSLAGGSHEQYF
>TRBJ2-5|-|TRBV11-1|few
TGTGCCAGCAGCCTTACAGGGATTATGGAGACCCAGTACTTC
CASSLTGIMETQYF
>TRBJ2-5|-|TRBV6-5|-
TGTGCCAGCATTTGGAGCAGGGGGGAAGAGACCCAGTACTTC
CASIWSRGEETQYF
>TRBJ2-3|TRBD2|TRBV20-1|-
TGCAGTGCTAGTGGTGCGGGAGTCGTAGATACGCAGTATTTT
CSASGAGVVDTQYF
>TRBJ2-7|TRBD1|TRBV5-6|-
TGTGCCAGCAGCCCCATCGGGACAGGGGTTGGCTACGAGCAGTACTTC
CASSPIGTGVGYEQYF
>TRBJ2-7|TRBD1|TRBV6-2/TRBV6-3|-
TGTGCCAGCAGTCGAACAGGGGTAAGCTCCTACGAGCAGTACTTC
CASSRTGVSSYEQYF
>TRBJ1-2|-|TRBV30|few
TGTGCCTGGAGTGGCGGAGAGGACTATGGCTACACCTTC
CAWSGGEDYGYTF
>TRBJ1-4|TRBD1|TRBV28|-
TGTGCCAGCAGTTCCGGGGACAGGGTGGGAGAAAAACTGTTTTTT
CASSSGDRVGEKLFF
>TRBJ2-1|TRBD2|TRBV18|few
TGTGCCAGCTCACTTTCGATAGGGCTAGCGGGAGTTGAGCAGTTCTTC
CASSLSIGLAGVEQFF
>TRBJ1-4|-|TRBV11-2|once
TGTGCCAGCAGCTCGATCAGGGGTGGAGTAGAAAAACTGTTTTTT
CASSSIRGGVEKLFF